One sample yielded the 20 T cell receptor beta chains listed below, sequenced in a study of CD8+ T cells in alopecia areata. The sequencing template was cDNA reverse transcribed from extracted RNA. Clones were sequenced by immunoSEQ multiplex PCR, and TCRdb holds only the in-frame ones, with some missing. The table shows roughly 6,800 clones, with roughly two thirds occurring only once. Samples from alopecia areata patients were lesional scalp punch biopsies and peripheral blood. The sequences come from skin, collected at week 0. The origin of the receptors is a human donor with alopecia areata.

This rearrangement joins TRBV7-2 to TRBJ1-3; 7 nucleotides match TRBD1. The CDR3 is 17 residues long. Germline V CDR1 and CDR2: SGHTA, FQGNSA. V trimming: 1 base; J trimming: 4 bases; junction bases outside the gene matches: 10. Here the CDR3 DNA reads TGTGCCAGCAGCTTAGGCGGGAGACAGGGCCGCGGAAACACCATATATTTT. This codes for CASSLGGRQGRGNTIYF.

This clone was detected only a few times. V is TRBV5-1 and J is TRBJ2-2; perhaps TRBD2 as D (7 bases). The germline V gene has CDR1 SGHRS and CDR2 YFSETQ. This CDR3 is 19 amino acids long. Trimming removed 0 bases from V and 0 bases from J, with 18 bases in between. CDR3 loop: CASSLAPGGAEPNTGELFF. The CDR3 DNA reads TGCGCCAGCAGCTTGGCTCCTGGGGGGGCCGAACCGAACACCGGGGAGCTGTTTTTT.

The rearrangement uses TRBV9 and TRBJ2-5, with TRBD2 matching 10 bases. The V segment lost 0 bases and the J segment 2 bases; nucleotides outside the gene matches: 4. The CDR3 runs to 16 residues. Germline V gives CDR1 SGDLS, CDR2 YYNGEE. The DNA for the CDR3 is TGTGCCAGCAGCGTAGTCGCTAGCGGGGGTCAAGAGACCCAGTACTTC. Its translation: CASSVVASGGQETQYF. The full variable domain, in which reference TRBV9 and TRBJ2-5 provide the parts outside the CDR3, is DSGVTQTPKHLITATGQRVTLRCSPRSGDLSVYWYQQSLDQGLQFLIQYYNGEERAKGNILERFSAQQFPDLHSELNLSSLELGDSALYFCASSVVASGGQETQYFGPGTRLLVL.

The chain links TRBV27 to TRBJ1-5; D ambiguous. CDR1 and CDR2 from the germline V gene are MNHEY and SMNVEV (reference sequence). With 2 bases removed from V and 3 bases from J, the gap between germline ends came to 11 bases. This CDR3 contains 15 residues. CDR3 in amino acids: CASSLTGSVNQPQHF. DNA of the CDR3: TGTGCCAGCAGTTTAACCGGGAGCGTCAATCAGCCCCAGCATTTT.

The chain combines TRBV4-3 with TRBJ2-1; no clear D gene. Germline-derived CDR1 and CDR2 are LGHNA and YSLEER. The CDR3 runs 13 residues. V lost 1 base to trimming and J lost 10 bases, with 11 bases between them. The CDR3 region has the DNA TGCGCCAGCAGCCAAGCTCTAGAGAGCGAGCAGTTCTTC. This codes for CASSQALESEQFF.

The genes are TRBV7-9 and TRBJ2-6, with a tentative D call TRBD1 (5 bases). The V end lost 6 bases, the J end lost 1 base, and 16 bases lay between the germline ends. Germline CDR1 is SEHNR and CDR2 is FQNEAQ (reference sequence). The CDR3 consists of 17 residues. CDR3 nucleotides: TGTGCCAGCAGGCCAGGGTATTTTAGTTCTGGGGCCAACGTCCTGACTTTC. It yields the protein CASRPGYFSSGANVLTF.

CDR3 in DNA: TGCGCCAGCAGCTTAAGACAGGGGAACACCGGGGAGCTGTTTTTT. Translated: CASSLRQGNTGELFF. The chain carries TRBV5-1 and TRBJ2-2; 7 positions agree with TRBD1. The CDR3 has 15 amino acids. V gave up 2 bases and J gave up 1 base; unmatched junction bases: 2. Germline CDR1 is SGHRS and CDR2 is YFSETQ.

This chain connects TRBV6-6 to TRBJ2-1; 12 nucleotides match TRBD2. The junction had 2 bases not matched to a gene; V was cut back by 5 bases and J by 0 bases. Germline CDR1 MNHNY, CDR2 SVGAGI (reference sequence). This CDR3 comprises 16 residues. Here the CDR3 reads CASSPLAGGSYNEQFF. DNA of the CDR3: TGTGCCAGCAGTCCACTAGCGGGAGGCTCCTACAATGAGCAGTTCTTC.

The chain recombines TRBV6-1 with TRBJ1-1; a weak D match, TRBD1 (5 bases). The CDR3 is 15 amino acids. Germline V CDR1 and CDR2: MNHNS, SASEGT. V lost 6 bases and J 4 bases, leaving 18 bases between the germline ends. The CDR3: CASSLATAGATEAFF. The CDR3 DNA follows: TGTGCCAGCAGCCTCGCCACAGCCGGGGCCACTGAAGCTTTCTTT.

The gene calls are TRBV5-1 and TRBJ2-3, with D uncertain. This CDR3 is 16 amino acids long. V was cut by 4 bases and J by 1 base, with 16 bases left in between. Germline assignment: CDR1 SGHRS and CDR2 YFSETQ. The CDR3, as DNA: TGCGCCAGCAGCCCCATTGATGGGAAGGGCACAGATACGCAGTATTTT. As protein: CASSPIDGKGTDTQYF.

On this clone: Within the sample, other DNA sequences also encode this same CDR3. The chain employs TRBV7-2 and TRBJ2-1; 10 bases line up with TRBD2. The length of the CDR3 is 16 residues. Unmatched junction bases numbered 8, after V lost 6 bases and J lost 3 bases. Germline CDR1 is SGHTA and CDR2 is FQGNSA. The CDR3 DNA sequence: TGTGCCAGCAGTCTCGCTAGCGGGAGTTTCTACAATGAGCAGTTCTTC. Translated: CASSLASGSFYNEQFF.

The rearrangement joins TRBV7-2 to TRBJ2-7; D is unclear. Germline V gene sequence: CDR1 SGHTA, CDR2 FQGNSA. The CDR3 totals 15 residues. V was clipped by 0 bases and J by 0 bases, with 9 bases between them. CDR3 nucleotide sequence: TGTGCCAGCAGCTTAGCGCCTCCCAGCTCCTACGAGCAGTACTTC. It translates to CASSLAPPSSYEQYF.

There are a few counts of this clone. The rearrangement uses TRBV7-3 and TRBJ2-1; either TRBD1 or TRBD2 may fit D (5 bases each). V lost 2 bases, J lost 10 bases, and 9 bases lay in between. Looked up from germline, CDR1 is SGHTA and CDR2 is FQGTGA. The CDR3 is 12 residues long. The CDR3 loop is CASSLYEGEQFF. The CDR3 coding sequence is TGTGCCAGCAGCTTATATGAGGGGGAGCAGTTCTTC.

This clone turned up a few times. The chain is built from TRBV25-1 and TRBJ2-1; the D gene is possibly TRBD2 (7 bases). The CDR3 has 13 amino acids. The germline V gene has CDR1 MGHDK and CDR2 SYGVNS. The V and J ends lost 11 bases and 2 bases respectively, with 13 bases between them. CDR3 residues: CAGSGGPYNEQFF. Here the CDR3 DNA reads TGTGCCGGTTCCGGGGGGCCCTACAATGAGCAGTTCTTC.

V gene TRBV29-1 combines with J gene TRBJ2-5, with 9 bases matching TRBD2. The CDR3 contains 14 residues. Germline loops: CDR1 SQVTM, CDR2 ANQGSEA. Losses at the gene ends were 4 bases for V and 5 bases for J; bases not matched to a gene: 8. The CDR3 reads CSVVLRGGAETQYF. DNA for the CDR3: TGCAGCGTTGTATTGCGGGGGGGCGCCGAGACCCAGTACTTC.

V gene TRBV5-1 combines with J gene TRBJ2-7; unclear D gene. This CDR3 is built from 13 residues. V shed 0 bases and J shed 3 bases, with 7 bases lying between them. Germline lookup yields CDR1 SGHRS and CDR2 YFSETQ. CDR3 sequence (DNA): TGCGCCAGCAGCTTGGAAGGTCGCTACGAGCAGTACTTC. This encodes CASSLEGRYEQYF. Variable domain in full (rest from reference TRBV5-1 and TRBJ2-7): KAGVTQTPRYLIKTRGQQVTLSCSPISGHRSVSWYQQTPGQGLQFLFEYFSETQRNKGNFPGRFSGRQFSNSRSEMNVSTLELGDSALYLCASSLEGRYEQYFGPGTRLTVT.

V is TRBV7-2 and J is TRBJ2-5; 7 bases are a match to TRBD1. With 6 bases clipped from V and 2 bases from J, the junction kept 9 bases outside the gene matches. CDR1 SGHTA and CDR2 FQGNSA come from the germline V gene. The CDR3 loop spans 15 amino acids. The CDR3 loop is CASSSRGRGQETQYF. DNA for the CDR3: TGTGCCAGCAGTTCCCGGGGCAGGGGGCAAGAGACCCAGTACTTC.

Within the sample, this clone is medium-sized (0.01 to 0.1%). J is TRBJ2-7 and V is TRBV5-4; D is perhaps TRBD2 (5 bases). V lost 4 bases and J 0 bases, leaving 17 bases between the germline ends. The CDR3 is 16 amino acids. Germline values: CDR1 SGHNT, CDR2 YYREEE (reference sequence). CDR3 DNA: TGTGCCAGCAGCGGAGGTTCCTGGCAGAGCTCCTACGAGCAGTACTTC. Residues: CASSGGSWQSSYEQYF.

This chain joins TRBV25-1 and TRBJ2-7, with D tentatively TRBD1 (6 bases). V lost 2 bases to trimming and J lost 5 bases, with 13 bases between them. Germline V gene sequence: CDR1 MGHDK, CDR2 SYGVNS. The CDR3 covers 14 residues. The CDR3 region is CASSETGWLHEQYF. The CDR3 nucleotides are TGTGCCAGCAGTGAAACAGGGTGGCTCCACGAGCAGTACTTC.

The chain uses TRBV5-1 and TRBJ1-1; 8 positions agree with TRBD1. V dropped 4 bases and J dropped 1; count of bases not matched to a gene: 6. This CDR3 is 15 amino acids long. Germline lookup yields CDR1 SGHRS and CDR2 YFSETQ. CDR3 loop: CASSPGQGENTEAFF. The CDR3 nucleotides are TGCGCCAGCAGCCCCGGACAGGGAGAGAACACTGAAGCTTTCTTT.